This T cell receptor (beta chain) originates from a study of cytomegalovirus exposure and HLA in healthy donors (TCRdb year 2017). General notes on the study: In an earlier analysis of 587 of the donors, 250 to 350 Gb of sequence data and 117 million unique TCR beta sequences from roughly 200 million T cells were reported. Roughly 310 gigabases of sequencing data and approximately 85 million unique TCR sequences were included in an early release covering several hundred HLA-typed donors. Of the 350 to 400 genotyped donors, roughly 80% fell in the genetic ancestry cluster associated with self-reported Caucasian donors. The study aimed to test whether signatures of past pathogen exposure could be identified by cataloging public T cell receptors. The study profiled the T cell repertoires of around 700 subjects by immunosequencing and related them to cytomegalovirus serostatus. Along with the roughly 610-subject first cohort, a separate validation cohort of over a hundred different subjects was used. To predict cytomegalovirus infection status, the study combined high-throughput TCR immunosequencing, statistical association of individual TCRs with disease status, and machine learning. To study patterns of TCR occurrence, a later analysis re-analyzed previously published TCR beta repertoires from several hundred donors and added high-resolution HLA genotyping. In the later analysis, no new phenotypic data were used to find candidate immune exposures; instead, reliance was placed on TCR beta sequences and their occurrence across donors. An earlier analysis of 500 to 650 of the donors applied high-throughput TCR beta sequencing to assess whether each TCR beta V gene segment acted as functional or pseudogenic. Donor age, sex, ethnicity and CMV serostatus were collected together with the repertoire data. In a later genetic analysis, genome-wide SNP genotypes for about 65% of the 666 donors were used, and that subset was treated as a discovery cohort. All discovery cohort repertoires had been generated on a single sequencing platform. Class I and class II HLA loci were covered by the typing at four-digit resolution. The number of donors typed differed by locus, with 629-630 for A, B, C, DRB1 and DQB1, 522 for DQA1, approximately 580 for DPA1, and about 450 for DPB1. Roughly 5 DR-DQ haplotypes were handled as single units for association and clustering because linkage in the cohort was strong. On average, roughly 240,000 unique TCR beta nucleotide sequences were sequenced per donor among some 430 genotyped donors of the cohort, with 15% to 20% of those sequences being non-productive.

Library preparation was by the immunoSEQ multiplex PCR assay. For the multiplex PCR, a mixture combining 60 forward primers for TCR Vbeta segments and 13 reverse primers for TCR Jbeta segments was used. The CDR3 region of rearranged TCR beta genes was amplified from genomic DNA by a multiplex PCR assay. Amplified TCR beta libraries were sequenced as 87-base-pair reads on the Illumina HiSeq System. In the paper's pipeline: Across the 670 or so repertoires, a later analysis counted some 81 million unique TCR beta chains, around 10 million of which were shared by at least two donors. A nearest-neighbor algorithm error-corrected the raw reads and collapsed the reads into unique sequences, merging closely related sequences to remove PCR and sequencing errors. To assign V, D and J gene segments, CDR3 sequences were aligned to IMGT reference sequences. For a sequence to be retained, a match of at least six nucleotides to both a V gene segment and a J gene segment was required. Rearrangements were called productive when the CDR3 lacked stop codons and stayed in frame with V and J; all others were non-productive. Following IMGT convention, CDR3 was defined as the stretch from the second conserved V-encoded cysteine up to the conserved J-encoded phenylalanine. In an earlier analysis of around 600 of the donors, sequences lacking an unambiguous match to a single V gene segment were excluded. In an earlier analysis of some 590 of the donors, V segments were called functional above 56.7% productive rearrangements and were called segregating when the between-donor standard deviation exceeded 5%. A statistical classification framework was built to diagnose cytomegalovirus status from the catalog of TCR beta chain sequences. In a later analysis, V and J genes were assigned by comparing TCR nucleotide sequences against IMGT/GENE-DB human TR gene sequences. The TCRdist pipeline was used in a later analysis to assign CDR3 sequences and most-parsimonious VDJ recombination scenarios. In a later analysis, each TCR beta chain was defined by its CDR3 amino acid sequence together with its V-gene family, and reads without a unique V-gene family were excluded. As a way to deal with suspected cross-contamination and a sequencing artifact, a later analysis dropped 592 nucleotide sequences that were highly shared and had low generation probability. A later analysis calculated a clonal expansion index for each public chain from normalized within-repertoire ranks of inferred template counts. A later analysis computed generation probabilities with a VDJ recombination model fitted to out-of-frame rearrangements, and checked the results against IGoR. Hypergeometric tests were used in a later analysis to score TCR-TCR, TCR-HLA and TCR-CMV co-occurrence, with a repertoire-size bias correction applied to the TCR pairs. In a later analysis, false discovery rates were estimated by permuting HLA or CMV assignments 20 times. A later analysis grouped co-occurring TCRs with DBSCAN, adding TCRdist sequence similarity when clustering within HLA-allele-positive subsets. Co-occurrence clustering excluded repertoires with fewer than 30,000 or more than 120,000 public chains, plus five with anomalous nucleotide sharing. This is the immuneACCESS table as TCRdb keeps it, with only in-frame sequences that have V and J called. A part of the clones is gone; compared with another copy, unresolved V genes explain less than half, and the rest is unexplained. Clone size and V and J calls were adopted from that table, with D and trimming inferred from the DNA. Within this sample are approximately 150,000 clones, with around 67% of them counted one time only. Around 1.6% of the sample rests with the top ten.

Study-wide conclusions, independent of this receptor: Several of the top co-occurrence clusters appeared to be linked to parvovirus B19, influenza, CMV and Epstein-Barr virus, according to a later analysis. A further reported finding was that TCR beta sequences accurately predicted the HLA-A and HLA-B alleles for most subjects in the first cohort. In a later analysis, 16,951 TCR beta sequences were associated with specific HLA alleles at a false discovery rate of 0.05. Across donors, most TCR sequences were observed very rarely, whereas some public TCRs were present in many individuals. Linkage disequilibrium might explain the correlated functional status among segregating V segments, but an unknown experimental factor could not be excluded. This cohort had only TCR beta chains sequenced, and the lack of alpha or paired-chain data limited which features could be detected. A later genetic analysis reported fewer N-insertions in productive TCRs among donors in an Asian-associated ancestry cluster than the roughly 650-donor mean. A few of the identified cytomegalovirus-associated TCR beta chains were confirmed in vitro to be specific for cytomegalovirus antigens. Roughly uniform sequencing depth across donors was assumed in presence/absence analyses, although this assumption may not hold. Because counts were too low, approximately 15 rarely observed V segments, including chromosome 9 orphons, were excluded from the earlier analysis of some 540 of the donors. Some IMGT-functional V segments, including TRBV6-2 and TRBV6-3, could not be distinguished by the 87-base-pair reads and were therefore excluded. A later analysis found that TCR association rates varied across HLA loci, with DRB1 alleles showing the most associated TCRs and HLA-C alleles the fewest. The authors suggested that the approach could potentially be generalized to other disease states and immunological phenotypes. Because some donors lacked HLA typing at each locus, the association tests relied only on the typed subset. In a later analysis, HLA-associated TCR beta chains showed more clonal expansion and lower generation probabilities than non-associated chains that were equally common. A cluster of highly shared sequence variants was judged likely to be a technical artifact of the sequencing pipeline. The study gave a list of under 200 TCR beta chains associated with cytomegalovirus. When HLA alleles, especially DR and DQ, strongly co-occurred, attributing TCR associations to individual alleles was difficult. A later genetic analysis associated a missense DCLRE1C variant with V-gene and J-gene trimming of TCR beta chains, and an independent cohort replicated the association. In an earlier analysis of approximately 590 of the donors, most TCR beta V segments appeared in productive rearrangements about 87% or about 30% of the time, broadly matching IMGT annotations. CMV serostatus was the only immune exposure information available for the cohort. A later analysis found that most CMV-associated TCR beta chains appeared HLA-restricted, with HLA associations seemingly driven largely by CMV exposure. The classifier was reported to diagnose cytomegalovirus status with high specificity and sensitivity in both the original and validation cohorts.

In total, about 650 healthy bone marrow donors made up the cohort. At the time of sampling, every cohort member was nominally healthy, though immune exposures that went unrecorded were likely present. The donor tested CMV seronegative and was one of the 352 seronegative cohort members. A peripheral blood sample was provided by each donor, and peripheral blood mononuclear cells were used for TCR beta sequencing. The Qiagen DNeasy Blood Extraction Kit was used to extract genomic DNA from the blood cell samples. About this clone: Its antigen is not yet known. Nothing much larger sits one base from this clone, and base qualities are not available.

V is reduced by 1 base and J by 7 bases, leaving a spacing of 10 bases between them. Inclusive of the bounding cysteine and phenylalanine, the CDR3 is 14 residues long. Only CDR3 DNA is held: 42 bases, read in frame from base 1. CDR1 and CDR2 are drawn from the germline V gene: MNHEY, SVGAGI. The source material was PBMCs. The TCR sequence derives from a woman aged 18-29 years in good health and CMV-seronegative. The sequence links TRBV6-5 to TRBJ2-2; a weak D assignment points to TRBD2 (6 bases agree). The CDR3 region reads CASSYYPGDGELFF. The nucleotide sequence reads TGTGCCAGCAGTTACTACCCGGGGGACGGGGAGCTGTTTTTT.